This record looks at one T cell receptor (beta chain) sequence and its context. Its antigen is as yet unknown. These data come from a study of shared clonotypes between healthy human individuals. In the study overall: Serving as donors were a couple of women and a few men, whose ages spanned 18 to 49.

Study-wide findings and caveats: Donors were few, which limited the genetic and exposure-history diversity represented.

A CD45RA-negative memory subset and a CD45RA+ naive subset were separated from the CD4+ cells. Each sorted subset replicate got 200 ng genomic DNA, 25,000 to 30,000 genomes. Assay: immunoSEQ multiplex PCR; the TCRdb copy retains only in-frame clones and omits some. The top ten hold roughly 1.5% of the sample, which has about 1 million clones, 65% to 75% seen once. Sequencing was performed on memory CD4+ T cells sorted from blood. The subset was: CD45RA-negative fraction. This TCR was sampled from a man younger than 30 in good health.

CDR3 loop: CASSVDRSSPLHF. For the CDR3, the DNA is TGTGCCAGCAGCGTAGATAGGAGTTCACCCCTCCACTTT. The rearrangement uses TRBV9 and TRBJ1-6, with D unclear. From germline, CDR1 is SGDLS and CDR2 YYNGEE. The CDR3 extends over 13 amino acids. Trimming stripped 0 bases from V and 9 bases from J, with 7 bases between.